This T cell receptor (beta chain) was identified during a study of T cells in Graves' hyperthyroidism and ophthalmopathy. Notes on this clonotype: Its antigen is undetermined.

The CDR3 sequence is 15 residues long. Germline CDR1 and CDR2: SGDLS and YYNGEE. Trimming removed 0 bases from V and 3 bases from J, with 11 bases in between. The study's findings and limits: Blood also held most thyroid clonotypes expanded beyond 0.001.

Amplified regions were TCR beta CDR3 sequences from RNA transcripts. During a first-round RT-PCR of the TCR CDR3, the HTBI primer set was used. In TCRdb, the multiplex PCR reads were re-called with MiXCR into one record per CDR3 protein. The sample lists 490,000 or so distinct CDR3 sequences; 46% were seen once. The rearrangement joins TRBV9 to TRBJ2-3; no clear D gene. The receptor was derived from an adult woman with Graves' disease, either hyperthyroidism or ophthalmopathy (not recorded which). Sequenced material: peripheral blood or thyroid tissue (not recorded which). The CDR3 nucleotides read TGTGCCAGCAGCGTAGGAGTCAGGAAAACAGATACGCAGTATTTT. Translation: CASSVGVRKTDTQYF. The variable domain in full, with the rest retrieved from reference TRBV9 and TRBJ2-3, is DSGVTQTPKHLITATGQRVTLRCSPRSGDLSVYWYQQSLDQGLQFLIQYYNGEERAKGNILERFSAQQFPDLHSELNLSSLELGDSALYFCASSVGVRKTDTQYFGPGTRLTVL.